This TCR beta chain was found in a study of T-cell memory formation after mild COVID-19. Germline V gene data show CDR1 as SEHNR and CDR2 as FQNEAQ (reference sequence). The V and J ends lost 5 bases and 6 bases, in that order; junction bases with no gene match: 5. This CDR3 has 15 amino acids. This clonotype has a count of ten or more. The antigen is unknown. TCRdb reprocessed the 5' RACE reads with MiXCR, giving one entry per CDR3 protein. The sample has 57,000 or so distinct CDR3 sequences; 9.3% are singletons. Overall study findings and caveats: Day 15 to 85 contractors were CD4/CD8 balanced; later expanders leaned CD4+. Contracting CD4+ clones sat mainly in CM and EM; CD8+ in EMRA.

The sequencing input was PBMCs or a T cell subset sorted from them (not recorded which). The genes are TRBV7-9 and TRBJ2-1; 12 bases agree with TRBD2. The source is a man younger than 35 who had mild COVID-19 (a few samples of this study predate the infection). Cell type and time point are not known. CDR3 in DNA: TGTGCCAGCAGCGCCACTAGCGGGGGGCCCAATGAGCAGTTCTTC. Translation: CASSATSGGPNEQFF. The variable domain in full, with the rest retrieved from reference TRBV7-9 and TRBJ2-1, is DTGVSQNPRHKITKRGQNVTFRCDPISEHNRLYWYRQTLGQGPEFLTYFQNEAQLEKSRLLSDRFSAERPKGSFSTLEIQRTEQGDSAMYLCASSATSGGPNEQFFGPGTRLTVL.